These T cell receptor beta chains were read from a single sample in a study of identical twins. TCRdb reanalysed the 5' RACE reads using MiXCR and keeps one entry per CDR3 protein. The table records roughly 710,000 distinct CDR3 sequences, roughly 6.2% of them present only once. Sequenced input: naive T cells sorted from blood. These TCRs come from a man younger than 35 in good health. CDR3s include the opening cysteine and the closing phenylalanine or tryptophan. The order of the fields is D gene, V gene, clone size, J gene, CDR3 DNA, CDR3 protein. The D gene is left open where the match is weak. A row's size may be missing; if present it is once, few, many or a size class.

D gene: .
V gene: TRBV28
clone size: .
J gene: TRBJ2-3
CDR3 DNA: TGTGCCAGCAGTTTGGTAGTTTTAAGCACAGATACGCATTATTTT
CDR3 protein: CASSLVVLSTDTHYF

D gene: .
V gene: TRBV5-1
clone size: .
J gene: TRBJ1-2
CDR3 DNA: TGCGCCAGCAGCTCCCCGGGCCTAAACTATGGCTACACCTTC
CDR3 protein: CASSSPGLNYGYTF

D gene: TRBD1
V gene: TRBV4-1
clone size: many
J gene: TRBJ1-5
CDR3 DNA: TGCGCCAGCAGCCCAACCCCGGGACAGGGCAATCAGCCCCAGCATTTT
CDR3 protein: CASSPTPGQGNQPQHF

D gene: .
V gene: TRBV28
clone size: few
J gene: TRBJ1-2
CDR3 DNA: TGTGCCAGCAGTTTAAAAAGCCTCGCCAGGGGCTACACCTTC
CDR3 protein: CASSLKSLARGYTF

D gene: TRBD2
V gene: TRBV11-2
clone size: many
J gene: TRBJ2-3
CDR3 DNA: TGTGCCAGCAGCTCAGGACTAGCGGGAGGCGGGTGGACAGATACGCAGTATTTT
CDR3 protein: CASSSGLAGGGWTDTQYF

D gene: .
V gene: TRBV29-1
clone size: many
J gene: TRBJ1-3
CDR3 DNA: TGCAGCGTTGGTTACACCGCTGGAAACACCATATATTTT
CDR3 protein: CSVGYTAGNTIYF

D gene: .
V gene: TRBV11-2
clone size: few
J gene: TRBJ2-1
CDR3 DNA: TGTGCCAGCAGCCCCGGCGGGCGGATGGGGTCCTACAATGAGCAGTTCTTC
CDR3 protein: CASSPGGRMGSYNEQFF

D gene: TRBD1
V gene: TRBV7-2
clone size: many
J gene: TRBJ2-1
CDR3 DNA: TGTGCCAGCAGTGGGACAGTCTCCTACAATGAGCAGTTCTTC
CDR3 protein: CASSGTVSYNEQFF

D gene: TRBD2
V gene: TRBV6-5
clone size: few
J gene: TRBJ2-7
CDR3 DNA: TGTGCCAGCAGTTCGGGTGTCCGGGAGGGTTCCTACGAGCAGTACTTC
CDR3 protein: CASSSGVREGSYEQYF

D gene: .
V gene: TRBV19
clone size: few
J gene: TRBJ1-5
CDR3 DNA: TGTGCCAGTAGAGTTGGCCGGCGGTTAGGTCAGCCCCAGCATTTT
CDR3 protein: CASRVGRRLGQPQHF

D gene: .
V gene: TRBV12-3/TRBV12-4
clone size: few
J gene: TRBJ1-5
CDR3 DNA: TGTGCCAGCAGGCTCAAGGGTCAGCCCCAGCATTTT
CDR3 protein: CASRLKGQPQHF

D gene: .
V gene: TRBV10-3
clone size: many
J gene: TRBJ2-1
CDR3 DNA: TGTGCCATCAGTGAGTCTGTGACCGATCGATACTCCTACAATGAGCAGTTCTTC
CDR3 protein: CAISESVTDRYSYNEQFF

D gene: TRBD1
V gene: TRBV5-1
clone size: .
J gene: TRBJ2-7
CDR3 DNA: TGCGCCAGCAGCGCAGGACAGGGAATTTACTCCGAGCAGTACTTC
CDR3 protein: CASSAGQGIYSEQYF

D gene: .
V gene: TRBV20-1
clone size: few
J gene: TRBJ1-3
CDR3 DNA: TGCAGTGCTAATACTAACAGGGACTCTGGAAACACCATATATTTT
CDR3 protein: CSANTNRDSGNTIYF

D gene: .
V gene: TRBV30
clone size: many
J gene: TRBJ2-7
CDR3 DNA: TGTGCCTGGAGTTCGATGGCTTCCGAGCAGTACTTC
CDR3 protein: CAWSSMASEQYF

D gene: .
V gene: TRBV7-3
clone size: few
J gene: TRBJ1-1
CDR3 DNA: TGTGCCAGCAGCTTAACGGCGATAGGATTAACTGAAGCTTTCTTT
CDR3 protein: CASSLTAIGLTEAFF

D gene: .
V gene: TRBV5-1
clone size: many
J gene: TRBJ2-7
CDR3 DNA: TGCGCCAGCAGCTCAGGGGTATCTGCGGGAGCCGGCGAGCAGTACTTC
CDR3 protein: CASSSGVSAGAGEQYF

D gene: TRBD2
V gene: TRBV11-3
clone size: .
J gene: TRBJ2-1
CDR3 DNA: TGTGCCAGCAGCTTAGTGAGGGAGGGCCTCGATGAGCAGTTCTTC
CDR3 protein: CASSLVREGLDEQFF

D gene: TRBD2
V gene: TRBV7-3
clone size: few
J gene: TRBJ2-1
CDR3 DNA: TGTGCCAGCAGCTTAATTATGAGGACTAGCGGGAATGAAAATGAGCAGTTCTTC
CDR3 protein: CASSLIMRTSGNENEQFF

D gene: .
V gene: TRBV20-1
clone size: few
J gene: TRBJ2-3
CDR3 DNA: TGCAGTGCTAGAGAAACTCAGCGAGAACGCAAGTCTTTT
CDR3 protein: CSARETQRERKSF

D gene: .
V gene: TRBV6-5
clone size: few
J gene: TRBJ1-1
CDR3 DNA: TGTGCCAGCAGTTGGGGCCTTAGAAGAGGGACTGAAGCTTTCTTT
CDR3 protein: CASSWGLRRGTEAFF

D gene: TRBD2
V gene: TRBV19
clone size: few
J gene: TRBJ2-3
CDR3 DNA: TGTGCCAGTAGTATAGGACTAGCGGGAGATACGCAGTATTTT
CDR3 protein: CASSIGLAGDTQYF

D gene: TRBD1
V gene: TRBV20-1
clone size: many
J gene: TRBJ2-7
CDR3 DNA: TGCAGTGCTGACGGCGGGACAGGGAAATACGAGCAGTACTTC
CDR3 protein: CSADGGTGKYEQYF

D gene: .
V gene: TRBV29-1
clone size: .
J gene: TRBJ1-6
CDR3 DNA: TGCAGCGTCCAAGTCTCCCCATTGCCTAGTTCACCCCTCCACTTT
CDR3 protein: CSVQVSPLPSSPLHF

D gene: .
V gene: TRBV28
clone size: many
J gene: TRBJ2-5
CDR3 DNA: TGTGCCAGCAGTCCGGGACTGAAAGAGACCCAGTACTTC
CDR3 protein: CASSPGLKETQYF

D gene: .
V gene: TRBV10-3
clone size: .
J gene: TRBJ2-2
CDR3 DNA: TGTGCCATCAGTGCTCGTGAGCACGGGGAGCTGTTTTTT
CDR3 protein: CAISAREHGELFF

D gene: .
V gene: TRBV7-9
clone size: .
J gene: TRBJ2-1
CDR3 DNA: TGTGCCAGCACCCCCCCAACGGGATTCGGGCAGTTCTTC
CDR3 protein: CASTPPTGFGQFF

D gene: TRBD2
V gene: TRBV11-1
clone size: many
J gene: TRBJ2-1
CDR3 DNA: TGTGCCAGCAGCACGACTAGCGGGCTGAACTACAATGAGCAGTTCTTC
CDR3 protein: CASSTTSGLNYNEQFF

D gene: .
V gene: TRBV6-2/TRBV6-3
clone size: .
J gene: TRBJ2-7
CDR3 DNA: TGTGCCAGCCGGACGGTCTCCGAGCAGTACTTC
CDR3 protein: CASRTVSEQYF

D gene: .
V gene: TRBV6-2/TRBV6-3
clone size: .
J gene: TRBJ1-1
CDR3 DNA: TGTGCCAGCAGTAGGACACGTTTGGGCGAAGCTTTCTTT
CDR3 protein: CASSRTRLGEAFF

D gene: .
V gene: TRBV25-1
clone size: .
J gene: TRBJ2-7
CDR3 DNA: TGTGCCAGCAGTGAAGCCCCTCGGGGGTACGAGCAGTACTTC
CDR3 protein: CASSEAPRGYEQYF

D gene: TRBD2
V gene: TRBV28
clone size: many
J gene: TRBJ2-7
CDR3 DNA: TGTGCCAGCAGTCCCTACGTAGCGGGGGACTCCTACGAGCAGTACTTC
CDR3 protein: CASSPYVAGDSYEQYF